What follows are 24 T cell receptor beta chains derived from one specimen sequenced in a study of T cell responses to AZD1222 COVID-19 vaccine. TCRdb keeps only in-frame clones here, not all; method: immunoSEQ multiplex PCR. The table shows approximately 96,000 clones, with 85% to 90% occurring only once. The specimen comprised peripheral blood, sampled 28 days after the second AZD1222 dose. Receptors originate from an adult who received the AZD1222 COVID-19 vaccine.

This rearrangement joins TRBV4-3 to TRBJ1-2, with D uncertain. CDR1 and CDR2 (germline): LGHNA, YSLEER. The CDR3 runs 14 residues. Trimming left V 0 bases short and J 7 bases short, with 12 bases between. The CDR3 region is CASSQDWSFIGYTF. CDR3 in DNA: TGCGCCAGCAGCCAAGATTGGTCCTTTATTGGCTACACCTTC.

The CDR3 region is CASSFTGGTGNTIYF. The CDR3 nucleotides read TGTGCCAGCAGCTTTACAGGGGGAACTGGAAACACCATATATTTT. This rearrangement joins TRBV6-5 to TRBJ1-3, with 8 positions matching TRBD1. V dropped 6 bases and J dropped 2; count of bases not matched to a gene: 6. This CDR3 region has 15 residues. Germline CDR1 is MNHEY and CDR2 is SVGAGI.

The V call is TRBV6-5, the J call TRBJ2-3, with 8 bases fitting TRBD1. J lost 2 bases, V lost 2 bases, and 6 bases had no gene match. There are 16 residues in the CDR3. Germline CDR1 and CDR2: MNHEY and SVGAGI. The CDR3 spells CASSYQGAQFTDTQYF. DNA of the CDR3: TGTGCCAGCAGTTACCAGGGGGCGCAATTCACAGATACGCAGTATTTT.

DNA of the CDR3: TGTGCCAGCAACACCTACGGGGACATCTATGGCTACACCTTC. Translation: CASNTYGDIYGYTF. This sequence joins TRBV3-1 (or the pseudogene TRBV3-2) and TRBJ1-2; D possibly corresponds to TRBD1 (6 bases). The CDR3 has 14 amino acids. V lost 7 bases and J 4 bases, leaving 16 bases between the germline ends. From germline, CDR1 is LGHDT and CDR2 YNNKEL (reference sequence).

This clone was recorded once. The chain is built from TRBV7-2 and TRBJ1-5, with TRBD1 as a possible D gene (6 bases). The V and J ends lost 0 bases and 1 base respectively, with 7 bases between them. Germline assignment: CDR1 SGHTA and CDR2 FQGNSA. The CDR3 loop spans 15 amino acids. CDR3 residues: CASSLAGQSNQPQHF. The CDR3 DNA is TGTGCCAGCAGCTTAGCGGGACAAAGCAATCAGCCCCAGCATTTT. The whole variable domain, filled in from reference TRBV7-2 and TRBJ1-5, reads GAGVSQSPSNKVTEKGKDVELRCDPISGHTALYWYRQSLGQGLEFLIYFQGNSAPDKSGLPSDRFSAERTGGSVSTLTIQRTQQEDSAVYLCASSLAGQSNQPQHFGDGTRLSIL.

The chain couples TRBV19 to TRBJ2-5; 8 bases fit TRBD2. The germline V gene has CDR1 LNHDA and CDR2 SQIVND (reference sequence). Losses at the gene ends were 6 bases for V and 3 bases for J; bases not matched to a gene: 6. The CDR3 spans 14 residues. The DNA for the CDR3 is TGTGCCAGTAGCCTAAAAGCGGGAGAAGAGACCCAGTACTTC. Translated: CASSLKAGEETQYF.

This clone was counted only a few times. The chain couples TRBV2 to TRBJ1-5; perhaps TRBD1 as D (6 bases). Germline CDR1 SNHLY, CDR2 FYNNEI. This CDR3 contains 12 residues. The V end lost 8 bases, the J end lost 9 bases, and 14 bases lay between the germline ends. The CDR3 region is CASQGSSGPQHF. The CDR3 DNA reads as TGTGCCAGCCAGGGGTCCTCGGGGCCCCAGCATTTT.

The chain recombines TRBV3-1 (or the pseudogene TRBV3-2) with TRBJ1-6, with D unclear. Germline CDR1 is LGHDT and CDR2 is YNNKEL (reference sequence). The CDR3 runs 15 residues. V was trimmed by 1 base and J by 6 bases, leaving 10 bases between them. CDR3 nucleotide sequence: TGTGCCAGCAGCCAAGCCGGGAACTCTAATTCACCCCTCCACTTT. Its translation: CASSQAGNSNSPLHF.

V is TRBV6-2 or TRBV6-3 and J is TRBJ2-3; weak D call: TRBD2 (6 bases). The CDR3 has 16 residues. V was trimmed by 1 base and J by 2 bases, leaving 13 bases between them. Germline V gives CDR1 MNHEY, CDR2 SVGEGT. This CDR3 reads CASSYLVAVNTDTQYF. The CDR3 DNA follows: TGTGCCAGCAGTTACTTGGTAGCGGTGAACACAGATACGCAGTATTTT.

V and J are TRBV6-6 and TRBJ2-7; the match to TRBD2 covers 10 bases. The CDR3 sequence is 14 residues long. Germline CDR1 and CDR2: MNHNY and SVGAGI (reference sequence). V shed 8 bases and J 6 bases; nucleotides not matched to a gene: 10. The CDR3 nucleotides are TGTGCCAGCGGAGGCCGGACTAGCGGTGGCGAGCAGTACTTC. Translating it yields CASGGRTSGGEQYF.

The rearrangement joins TRBV27 to TRBJ2-7; 8 bases agree with TRBD1. In germline, CDR1 is MNHEY, CDR2 SMNVEV (reference sequence). V lost 4 bases to trimming and J lost 3 bases; unmatched junction nucleotides: 8. The CDR3 covers 15 residues. The CDR3 spells CASSSGQVGVYEQYF. DNA for the CDR3: TGTGCCAGCAGTTCGGGACAGGTCGGCGTCTACGAGCAGTACTTC.

This clone was seen once. V and J are TRBV7-3 and TRBJ2-1; TRBD2 matches 7 bases. Trimming removed 1 base from V and 9 bases from J; junction bases left unmatched: 3. This CDR3 comprises 13 residues. The germline V gene has CDR1 SGHTA and CDR2 FQGTGA. The CDR3: CASSLRLAGEQFF. The CDR3 DNA follows: TGTGCCAGCAGCTTAAGACTAGCAGGTGAGCAGTTCTTC.

The rearrangement joins TRBV12-5 to TRBJ1-1, with no clear D. Germline V gene data show CDR1 as LGHNT and CDR2 as FRNRAP. The CDR3 contains 12 residues. V shed 1 base and J shed 11 bases, with 11 bases lying between them. The CDR3 loop is CASGLDPGRAFF. The CDR3 DNA is TGTGCTAGTGGTTTGGACCCGGGCCGGGCTTTCTTT.

This chain connects TRBV11-2 to TRBJ2-7, with a possible D match to TRBD1 (6 bases). The germline V gene encodes CDR1 SGHAT and CDR2 FQNNGV. V was shortened by 5 bases and J by 0 bases, with 11 bases between the two germline ends. The CDR3 has 14 amino acids. CDR3 coding DNA: TGTGCCAGCAGCCGGGACATACTCTCCTACGAGCAGTACTTC. It translates to CASSRDILSYEQYF.

CDR3 loop: CASRLNPDNSPLHF. CDR3 nucleotides: TGCGCCAGCAGGCTGAACCCTGATAATTCACCCCTCCACTTT. The chain combines TRBV5-1 with TRBJ1-6; D uncertain. The CDR3 has 14 residues. CDR1 and CDR2 (germline): SGHRS, YFSETQ. Trimming stripped 5 bases from V and 5 bases from J, with 11 bases between.

The V and J genes are TRBV7-6 and TRBJ1-6, with D possibly being TRBD1 (6 bases). Germline V lookup: CDR1 SGHVS, CDR2 FNYEAQ. V shed 5 bases and J shed 7 bases, with 12 bases lying between them. There are 14 residues in the CDR3. The CDR3 protein is CASSPSDRNSPLHF. CDR3 coding DNA: TGTGCCAGCAGCCCCTCGGACAGAAATTCACCCCTCCACTTT.

The rearrangement links TRBV28 to TRBJ1-5, with D maybe TRBD1 (5 bases). This CDR3 is built from 15 residues. CDR1 and CDR2 (germline): MDHEN, SYDVKM. V was clipped by 3 bases and J by 2 bases, with 11 bases between them. The CDR3, as DNA: TGTGCCAGCAGTTTCGTCTGGGGGGGCAATCAGCCCCAGCATTTT. Translating gives CASSFVWGGNQPQHF.

This clone occurred once. The chain is built from TRBV28 and TRBJ2-1, with D hard to call. Trimming cost V 6 bases and J 4 bases, with 7 bases left between them. The CDR3 runs 12 residues. Germline lookup yields CDR1 MDHEN and CDR2 SYDVKM. The CDR3: CASRTNYNEQFF. The CDR3, as DNA: TGTGCCAGCAGGACAAATTACAATGAGCAGTTCTTC.

The chain uses TRBV5-1 and TRBJ2-2, with D uncertain. The V gene's germline CDR1 is SGHRS and CDR2 YFSETQ. The V end was cut by 2 bases, the J end by 4 bases, with 9 bases between. There are 14 residues in the CDR3. The CDR3 coding sequence is TGCGCCAGCAGCTTTTTTACCGGCACCGGGGAGCTGTTTTTT. It codes for CASSFFTGTGELFF.

The CDR3 DNA sequence: TGTGCCAGCAGCGGCCTAGCGGGGCAGCAGTTCTTC. This codes for CASSGLAGQQFF. J is TRBJ2-1 and V is TRBV2; 9 nucleotides align to TRBD2. The V segment lost 6 bases and the J segment 11 bases; nucleotides outside the gene matches: 5. Per the germline V gene, CDR1 is SNHLY and CDR2 is FYNNEI. The CDR3 sequence is 12 residues long. The whole variable domain, remainder taken from reference TRBV2 and TRBJ2-1, is EPEVTQTPSHQVTQMGQEVILRCVPISNHLYFYWYRQILGQKVEFLVSFYNNEISEKSEIFDDQFSVERPDGSNFTLKIRSTKLEDSAMYFCASSGLAGQQFFGPGTRLTVL.

The J gene is TRBJ2-7, the V gene TRBV29-1; D unclear. The CDR3 length is 11 residues. Germline loops: CDR1 SQVTM, CDR2 ANQGSEA. Trimming took off 7 bases at V and 6 bases at J, with 13 bases between the two ends. The CDR3 region is CSATQAREQYF. CDR3 DNA sequence: TGCAGCGCCACCCAGGCACGCGAGCAGTACTTC.

The chain carries TRBV2 and TRBJ1-6, with 8 bases identical to TRBD1. This CDR3 contains 14 residues. Germline CDR1 is SNHLY and CDR2 is FYNNEI. The CDR3 nucleotides read TGTGCAAGTTCCCGGGACAGGTATAATTCACCCCTCCACTTT. This codes for CASSRDRYNSPLHF.

V usage is TRBV28 and J usage is TRBJ2-2; no clear D gene. Germline V gene sequence: CDR1 MDHEN, CDR2 SYDVKM. This CDR3 region has 13 residues. Trimming shortened V by 5 bases and J by 0 bases, and 4 bases separated the two germline ends. The CDR3: CASSRTNTGELFF. The CDR3 bases are TGTGCCAGCAGTAGGACGAACACCGGGGAGCTGTTTTTT.

This clone occurred once. This chain uses TRBV12-3 or TRBV12-4 with TRBJ2-3; D gene unclear. The V end was cut by 6 bases, the J end by 0 bases, with 7 bases between. The CDR3 runs 13 residues. The CDR3 reads CASSPSSTDTQYF. CDR3 coding DNA: TGTGCCAGCAGCCCCTCAAGCACAGATACGCAGTATTTT.